Below are 21 T cell receptor beta chains sequenced from a single sample in a study of blood T cell repertoires in COVID-19. Clones were read by immunoSEQ multiplex PCR, and TCRdb kept only the in-frame ones, dropping some. The table records fewer than 200,000 clones, 80% to 85% of them present only once. The sequenced material came from PBMCs or T cells enriched from blood (not recorded which). The receptors shown here come from a woman in her 30s who had been exposed to COVID-19.

This chain links TRBV7-9 with TRBJ2-1; 9 bases match TRBD1. Trimming removed 8 bases from V and 3 bases from J; junction bases left unmatched: 11. Germline-derived CDR1 and CDR2 are SEHNR and FQNEAQ (reference sequence). This CDR3 contains 16 residues. The CDR3: CASVPLSGQGYNEQFF. DNA for the CDR3: TGTGCCAGCGTACCCCTCTCGGGACAGGGCTACAATGAGCAGTTCTTC.

This chain connects TRBV5-1 to TRBJ2-1; 8 bases match TRBD1. V lost 2 bases to trimming and J lost 1 base; unmatched junction nucleotides: 5. The CDR3 has 16 residues. Germline V gene data show CDR1 as SGHRS and CDR2 as YFSETQ. The CDR3 spells CASSFRTGRSYNEQFF. The CDR3 nucleotides are TGCGCCAGCAGCTTTCGGACAGGGCGATCCTACAATGAGCAGTTCTTC.

The chain uses TRBV7-3 and TRBJ2-2, with TRBD1 as a possible D gene (6 bases). Germline CDR1 and CDR2: SGHTA and FQGTGA. The CDR3 has 17 amino acids. V lost 5 bases to trimming and J lost 5 bases, with 21 bases between them. The DNA for the CDR3 is TGTGCCAGCAGCCTATCAACAGGGACGGCTCGTACCGGGGAGCTGTTTTTT. This codes for CASSLSTGTARTGELFF.

J is TRBJ1-2 and V is TRBV10-3, with a possible D match to TRBD1 (6 bases). There are 13 residues in the CDR3. With 3 bases removed from V and 3 bases from J, the gap between germline ends came to 8 bases. Germline V gene sequence: CDR1 ENHRY, CDR2 SYGVKD. The CDR3 loop is CAISETGYYGYTF. CDR3 nucleotide sequence: TGTGCCATCAGTGAAACAGGGTACTATGGCTACACCTTC.

V gene TRBV5-1 combines with J gene TRBJ2-7; D perhaps matches TRBD1 (6 bases). Trimming took 1 base from V and 0 from J, leaving 14 bases between them. Germline loops: CDR1 SGHRS, CDR2 YFSETQ. CDR3 length: 16 amino acids. The CDR3 coding sequence is TGCGCCAGCAGCTTGTACGGACAGAGGGACTCCTACGAGCAGTACTTC. Translation: CASSLYGQRDSYEQYF.

The V and J genes are TRBV7-3 and TRBJ1-3, with D uncertain. V gave up 2 bases and J gave up 2 bases, with 4 bases separating them. This CDR3 is 13 amino acids long. Germline V gives CDR1 SGHTA, CDR2 FQGTGA. This chain's CDR3 is CASSLSAGNTIYF. The DNA of the CDR3 is TGTGCCAGCAGCTTATCGGCTGGAAACACCATATATTTT.

V and J are TRBV10-2 and TRBJ1-1; no firm D call. V was clipped by 6 bases and J by 3 bases, with 11 bases between them. The CDR3 is 13 amino acids. Per the germline V gene, CDR1 is WSHSY and CDR2 is SAAADI. CDR3 loop: CASSHMVDTEAFF. The CDR3 DNA follows: TGCGCCAGCAGCCACATGGTCGACACTGAAGCTTTCTTT.

V usage is TRBV3-1 (or the pseudogene TRBV3-2) and J usage is TRBJ1-2; D is ambiguous. Trimming took 2 bases from V and 5 from J, leaving 18 bases between them. The CDR3 has 16 residues. Germline-derived CDR1 and CDR2 are LGHDT and YNNKEL (reference sequence). This chain's CDR3 is CASSQYLEGPRYGYTF. The CDR3 coding sequence is TGTGCCAGCAGCCAATACCTTGAGGGTCCGAGGTATGGCTACACCTTC.

The rearrangement joins TRBV3-1 (or the pseudogene TRBV3-2) to TRBJ1-5; D is ambiguous. The CDR3 is made up of 18 amino acids. Trimming shortened V by 0 bases and J by 4 bases, and 19 bases separated the two germline ends. Germline values: CDR1 LGHDT, CDR2 YNNKEL (reference sequence). The CDR3, as DNA: TGTGCCAGCAGCCAAGAGGTTCGGGTCAGCCCTACTAATCAGCCCCAGCATTTT. Its protein product is CASSQEVRVSPTNQPQHF.

J is TRBJ2-2 and V is TRBV27; no clear D. The V gene's germline CDR1 is MNHEY and CDR2 SMNVEV (reference sequence). V was cut by 1 base and J by 5 bases, with 5 bases left in between. The CDR3 totals 13 residues. The CDR3 nucleotides are TGTGCCAGCAGTTTATTCGTTACCGGGGAGCTGTTTTTT. This encodes CASSLFVTGELFF.

The chain joins TRBV14 to TRBJ1-2, with 7 nucleotides matching TRBD1. This CDR3 has 15 amino acids. Trimming removed 4 bases from V and 2 bases from J; junction bases left unmatched: 7. Germline CDR1 SGHDN, CDR2 FVKESK. CDR3 protein: CASSLLGQENYGYTF. The CDR3 DNA reads TGTGCCAGCAGCCTCCTTGGACAGGAAAACTATGGCTACACCTTC.

The rearrangement joins TRBV18 to TRBJ2-4, with TRBD1 matching over 7 bases. This CDR3 is 16 amino acids long. Per the germline V gene, CDR1 is KGHSH and CDR2 is LQKENI. V shed 0 bases and J 6 bases; nucleotides not matched to a gene: 8. The CDR3 DNA sequence: TGTGCCAGCTCACCACCGGGGCAGGGGGTCTCAAACATTCAGTACTTC. Its protein product is CASSPPGQGVSNIQYF.

V and J are TRBV5-4 and TRBJ2-2; D is undetermined. Trimming stripped 1 base from V and 10 bases from J, with 17 bases between. CDR1 is SGHNT, CDR2 YYREEE, per germline (reference sequence). This CDR3 is built from 15 residues. The DNA for the CDR3 is TGTGCCAGCAGCTTGATTGGCGGCACGGAGAAGGAGCTGTTTTTT. This encodes CASSLIGGTEKELFF.

V and J are TRBV5-1 and TRBJ1-1; TRBD1 matches 8 bases. This CDR3 is built from 13 residues. J lost 5 bases, V lost 3 bases, and 3 bases had no gene match. In germline, CDR1 is SGHRS, CDR2 YFSETQ. The CDR3 protein is CASSSGQVTEAFF. The DNA for the CDR3 is TGCGCCAGCAGCTCGGGACAGGTGACTGAAGCTTTCTTT.

CDR3 bases: TGTGCCAGCAGCTTAAGGACAGGAGACGGATACTCTGGAAACACCATATATTTT. This translates into CASSLRTGDGYSGNTIYF. This chain uses TRBV7-8 with TRBJ1-3, with 7 positions matching TRBD1. V lost 2 bases to trimming and J lost 0 bases; unmatched junction nucleotides: 10. This CDR3 has 18 amino acids. Germline CDR1 is SGHVS and CDR2 is FQNEAQ.

Points on this clone: Other DNA sequences within the sample encode an identical CDR3. The J gene is TRBJ1-2, the V gene TRBV7-2, with 9 bases fitting TRBD1. V was pared by 4 bases and J by 4 bases, with 1 base of the junction left unmatched. CDR3 length equals 13 residues. Germline CDR1 is SGHTA and CDR2 is FQGNSA. This chain's CDR3 is CASSSGQGYGYTF. CDR3 coding DNA: TGTGCCAGCAGCTCGGGACAGGGCTATGGCTACACCTTC.

The chain recombines TRBV13 with TRBJ1-4; the match to TRBD1 covers 9 bases. CDR1 PRHDT and CDR2 FYEKMQ come from the germline V gene (reference sequence). The CDR3 is 16 amino acids. J was trimmed by 1 base and V by 3 bases; bases with no gene match: 3. CDR3 DNA sequence: TGTGCCAGCAGCTTTACGGGACAGGGAACTAATGAAAAACTGTTTTTT. This encodes CASSFTGQGTNEKLFF.

This rearrangement joins TRBV11-3 to TRBJ2-2; the D gene is possibly TRBD2 (6 bases). The germline CDR1 and CDR2 sequences are SGHNT and YENEEA. Deletions cut 6 bases from V and 0 bases from J, with 14 bases between. The CDR3 loop spans 16 amino acids. The CDR3 nucleotides are TGTGCCAGCAGTTTATACGGGGGTACGAACACCGGGGAGCTGTTTTTT. Translated: CASSLYGGTNTGELFF.

The chain combines TRBV2 with TRBJ1-2; 9 nucleotides line up with TRBD1. The V gene's germline CDR1 is SNHLY and CDR2 FYNNEI. The CDR3 totals 16 residues. The V segment lost 5 bases and the J segment 8 bases; nucleotides outside the gene matches: 15. The CDR3 DNA follows: TGTGCCAGCAGTCGCCGGGACAGGGACTCGAGGGAGGGCTACACCTTC. Translation: CASSRRDRDSREGYTF. The variable domain in full, completed from reference TRBV2 and TRBJ1-2, reads EPEVTQTPSHQVTQMGQEVILRCVPISNHLYFYWYRQILGQKVEFLVSFYNNEISEKSEIFDDQFSVERPDGSNFTLKIRSTKLEDSAMYFCASSRRDRDSREGYTFGSGTRLTVV.

This clone appeared many times. The V gene is TRBV5-6, the J gene TRBJ2-7; D possibly corresponds to TRBD2 (6 bases). Between the trimmed V and J ends, which lost 3 bases and 4 bases, there was a span of 14 bases. This CDR3 region has 14 residues. Germline CDR1 reads SGHDT; CDR2 reads YYEEEE. The CDR3 DNA follows: TGTGCCAGCAGCTCCGGAGCGGGCGGGTACGAGCAGTACTTC. Amino acids: CASSSGAGGYEQYF.

V gene TRBV10-3 combines with J gene TRBJ1-1, with D tentatively TRBD1 (5 bases). The CDR3 sequence is 15 residues long. Trimming removed 7 bases from V and 1 base from J, with 16 bases in between. Germline loops: CDR1 ENHRY, CDR2 SYGVKD. For the CDR3, the DNA is TGTGCCATCATCCCTGACAGAAACTCGAACACTGAAGCTTTCTTT. Translation: CAIIPDRNSNTEAFF.